This T cell receptor (beta chain) was sequenced in a study of naive and memory T cell subsets. Study-level findings and limits: Diversity fell and Gini index rose from naive through CM, EM, EMRA. Especially in CD8 cells, naive repertoires contained a few larger clonotypes, possibly CD45RA-re-expressing memory cells.

This clonotype occurred a few times. Its target is not known. Trimming took 7 bases from V and 6 from J, leaving 15 bases between them. Per the germline V gene, CDR1 is LGHNT and CDR2 is FRNRAP. The CDR3 consists of 13 residues. Two oligonucleotides, mixed equimolar, formed the beta constant-region primer covering TRBC1 and TRBC2. Nested alpha and beta constant-region primers with the SP2 primer drove four PCR rounds on ligated cDNA. TCRdb passed the UMI-ligation and nested PCR reads through MiXCR, listing each CDR3 protein once. The sample holds 150,000 or so distinct CDR3 sequences, about a sixth seen once.

This TCR came from a human donor in good health. The sample taken for sequencing was naive CD4+ T cells from blood. The rearrangement uses TRBV12-5 and TRBJ1-1; TRBD1 might be the D (5 bases). This CDR3 reads CASVLLGGPEAFF. In nucleotides, the CDR3 is TGTGCTAGTGTCCTCCTTGGGGGTCCTGAAGCTTTCTTT.